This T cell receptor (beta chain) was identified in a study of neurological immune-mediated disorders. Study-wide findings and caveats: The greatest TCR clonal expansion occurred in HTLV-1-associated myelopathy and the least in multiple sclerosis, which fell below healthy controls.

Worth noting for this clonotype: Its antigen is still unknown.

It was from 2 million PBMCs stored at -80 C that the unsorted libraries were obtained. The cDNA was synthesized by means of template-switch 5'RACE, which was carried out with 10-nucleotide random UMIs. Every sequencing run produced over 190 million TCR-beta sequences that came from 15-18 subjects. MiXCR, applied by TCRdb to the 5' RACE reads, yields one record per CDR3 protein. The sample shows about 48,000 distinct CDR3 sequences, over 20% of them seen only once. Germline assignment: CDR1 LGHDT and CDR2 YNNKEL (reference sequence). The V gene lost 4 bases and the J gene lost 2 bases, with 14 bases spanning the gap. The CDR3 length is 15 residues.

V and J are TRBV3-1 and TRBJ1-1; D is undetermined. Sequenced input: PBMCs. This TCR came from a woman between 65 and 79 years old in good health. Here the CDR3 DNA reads TGTGCCAGCAGCCCCGGACGGACGTTTAACACTGAAGCTTTCTTT. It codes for CASSPGRTFNTEAFF. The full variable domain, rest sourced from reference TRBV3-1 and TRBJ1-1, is DTAVSQTPKYLVTQMGNDKSIKCEQNLGHDTMYWYKQDSKKFLKIMFSYNNKELIINETVPNRFSPKSPDKAHLNLHINSLELGDSAVYFCASSPGRTFNTEAFFGQGTRLTVV.